These T cell receptor beta chains were read from a single sample in a study of blood T cell repertoires in COVID-19. The protocol was immunoSEQ multiplex PCR, while the TCRdb copy is restricted to in-frame clones and leaves out a portion. The sample has roughly 150,000 clones; around nine tenths are singletons. The sequencing sample was made of peripheral blood. All receptors come from a man aged 50-59 years who had recovered from COVID-19. The CDR3 runs from the conserved cysteine through the conserved F or W. Fields, in order: D gene, V gene, clone size, J gene, CDR3 protein, CDR3 DNA. The D gene is left open where the match is weak. Not every row has a clone size; where given, it reads once, few, many or a size class.

NA	TRBV5-1	NA	TRBJ1-1	CASRSGGGTEAFF	TGCGCCAGCAGATCGGGAGGGGGGACTGAAGCTTTCTTT
TRBD1	TRBV24-1	NA	TRBJ2-1	CATSDAGGQQFF	TGTGCCACCAGTGACGCAGGGGGTCAGCAGTTCTTC
NA	TRBV7-2	NA	TRBJ2-7	CASSLASLALYEQYF	TGTGCCAGCAGCTTAGCCTCGCTAGCTCTCTACGAGCAGTACTTC
TRBD2	TRBV5-1	NA	TRBJ2-2	CASSDGLALGGTGELFF	TGCGCCAGCAGCGACGGACTAGCCCTGGGAGGGACCGGGGAGCTGTTTTTT
NA	TRBV10-3	few	TRBJ2-7	CASLTYEQYF	TGTGCCAGCCTCACTTACGAGCAGTACTTC
NA	TRBV28	NA	TRBJ2-4	CASSLGGLLAKNIQYF	TGTGCCAGCAGTTTGGGGGGGCTATTGGCCAAAAACATTCAGTACTTC
NA	TRBV12-5	once	TRBJ1-5	CASGLAPRGPNQPQHF	TGTGCTAGTGGTTTGGCCCCAAGAGGCCCCAATCAGCCCCAGCATTTT
TRBD2	TRBV5-1	NA	TRBJ2-3	CASRGLAGGTDTQYF	TGCGCCAGCAGAGGACTAGCGGGGGGGACAGATACGCAGTATTTT
NA	TRBV7-2	NA	TRBJ2-1	CASSLSSSYNEQFF	TGTGCCAGCAGCTTATCTAGTAGCTACAATGAGCAGTTCTTC
NA	TRBV11-2	NA	TRBJ1-2	CASSSDRNYGYTF	TGTGCCAGCAGCTCCGACAGGAACTATGGCTACACCTTC